This T cell receptor beta chain is from a study of T cell repertoires in cytomegalovirus infection. In the study overall: CMV infection and matching HLA type were both indicated by public TCR beta signatures. Study-level points and caveats: In two of eight donors, the top clonotype was HLA-C-restricted CMV-specific.

MiXCR was run by TCRdb on the reads, yielding one entry per CDR3 protein. Here the sample spans 150,000 to 200,000 distinct CDR3 sequences, roughly 9.8% being singletons. This clonotype was seen many times. The antigen is undetermined. V trimming: 3 bases; J trimming: 1 base; junction bases outside the gene matches: 7. This CDR3 is 17 amino acids long. Germline CDR1 and CDR2: SGHDT and YYEEEE. This clonotype originated in a human donor in good health (CMV status not recorded). Some clones in this sample may be carry-over from other donors' samples. The chain carries TRBV5-6 and TRBJ1-2; TRBD1 aligns across 12 bases. Sequencing was carried out using PBMCs. CDR3 loop: CASSSGTGGPLNYGYTF. CDR3 DNA sequence: TGTGCCAGCAGCTCGGGGACAGGGGGCCCCCTTAACTATGGCTACACCTTC.